Presented here are 2 T cell receptor beta chains from one specimen sequenced in a study of blood T cell repertoires in COVID-19. The protocol was immunoSEQ multiplex PCR, while the TCRdb copy is restricted to in-frame clones and leaves out a portion. Of 250,000 to 350,000 clones in the sample, 65% to 90% were seen once. The sequenced material came from PBMCs or T cells enriched from blood (not recorded which). Receptors originate from a woman aged 18-30 years who had recovered from COVID-19.

The V gene is TRBV3-1 (or the pseudogene TRBV3-2), the J gene TRBJ2-7; D is unclear. The V and J ends lost 0 bases and 4 bases respectively, with 10 bases between them. Germline-derived CDR1 and CDR2 are LGHDT and YNNKEL (reference sequence). The CDR3 contains 14 residues. CDR3 protein: CASSQENSNYEQYF. The DNA for the CDR3 is TGTGCCAGCAGCCAAGAGAACAGCAATTACGAGCAGTACTTC.

V is TRBV5-1 and J is TRBJ1-2, with 9 bases aligning to TRBD1. This CDR3 has 15 residues. Per the germline V gene, CDR1 is SGHRS and CDR2 is YFSETQ. The trim removed 4 bases at V and 0 bases at J, leaving 4 bases unmatched. The CDR3 coding sequence is TGCGCCAGCAGCGCCCGGACAGGGGCTAACTATGGCTACACCTTC. It translates to CASSARTGANYGYTF.